This TCR beta chain was obtained from a study of T and B cells in COVID-19 patients. By sample share, this clonotype is medium-sized. CDR3 size: 16 residues. Between the trimmed V and J ends, which lost 3 bases and 0 bases, there was a span of 12 bases. Multiplex PCR with BIOMED2 TRB-A/B primer pools amplified TRB rearrangements. MiXCR, run by TCRdb on the multiplex PCR reads, gives a single entry per CDR3 protein. The profile covers 3,500 to 4,500 distinct CDR3 sequences, with approximately 25% appearing a single time and approximately 24% taken by the ten largest. From blood, about 250-500 ng of genomic DNA served as TRB template.

Sequences were obtained from blood. J is TRBJ1-5 and V is TRBV12-3 or TRBV12-4; D might be TRBD1 (5 bases). The clonotype originates from a human donor with active COVID-19. This chain's CDR3 is CASSLGGADSNQPQHF. For the CDR3, the DNA is TGTGCCAGCAGTTTGGGCGGGGCCGATAGCAATCAGCCCCAGCATTTT.